Each of the 18 T cell receptor beta chains below was sequenced from the same sample in a study of T cell responses to AZD1222 COVID-19 vaccine (dated by TCRdb to about 2021). This specimen's time point label, interpreted: baseline before first vaccination. The library relied on the immunoSEQ multiplex PCR assay. Entries here come from immuneACCESS through TCRdb and include only in-frame sequences with V and J called. Some clones fail to appear in such tables; in the studies checked, an unresolved V gene covers under half of the shortfall, and the cause of the remainder is unknown. In this sample the table shows 150,000 to 170,000 clones, 90% of which occur a single time. The ten largest clones add up to 18% of the sample. The source material was peripheral blood, sampled on day 0 of AZD1222 vaccination. These receptors all come from an adult in good health.

V usage is TRBV20-1 and J usage is TRBJ2-1; D remains unclear. CDR3 length: 10 residues. The V end lost 5 bases, the J end lost 8 bases, and 7 bases lay between the germline ends. Germline CDR1 DFQATT, CDR2 SNEGSKA (reference sequence). The CDR3 region is CSALVYEQFF. CDR3 sequence (DNA): TGCAGTGCTCTCGTCTATGAGCAGTTCTTC.

This sequence joins TRBV4-3 and TRBJ2-7; D unclear. The CDR3 extends over 14 amino acids. Per germline, CDR1 LGHNA and CDR2 YSLEER. V lost 1 base and J 2 bases, leaving 9 bases between the germline ends. CDR3 in amino acids: CASSQGSRTYEQYF. The CDR3 DNA reads TGCGCCAGCAGCCAAGGGTCCCGGACCTACGAGCAGTACTTC.

V gene TRBV7-2 combines with J gene TRBJ1-1; D is unclear. The germline V and J ends were trimmed by 4 bases and 1 base, with 7 bases remaining between them. The CDR3 totals 13 residues. The germline gives CDR1 SGHTA, CDR2 FQGNSA. In DNA form, the CDR3 reads TGTGCCAGCAGCTACGACACGAACACTGAAGCTTTCTTT. Residues: CASSYDTNTEAFF.

The chain uses TRBV19 and TRBJ1-6; TRBD1 matches at 8 bases. The CDR3 runs 16 residues. The germline V gene encodes CDR1 LNHDA and CDR2 SQIVND (reference sequence). The trim removed 5 bases at V and 3 bases at J, leaving 6 bases unmatched. CDR3 nucleotide sequence: TGTGCCAGTAGTTTACAGGGGGGTTACTATAATTCACCCCTCCACTTT. This encodes CASSLQGGYYNSPLHF.

This chain connects TRBV3-1 (or the pseudogene TRBV3-2) to TRBJ2-2; 12 nucleotides agree with TRBD2. The V gene's germline CDR1 is LGHDT and CDR2 YNNKEL (reference sequence). Trimming took 4 bases from V and 1 from J; bases not matched to a gene: 10. CDR3 length equals 19 residues. The CDR3 is CASSPPRLAGALNTGELFF. Written as DNA, the CDR3 is TGTGCCAGCAGCCCCCCTCGACTAGCGGGGGCCCTGAACACCGGGGAGCTGTTTTTT.

The chain combines TRBV5-1 with TRBJ1-5; 7 bases match TRBD1. CDR3 length: 14 amino acids. V was clipped by 0 bases and J by 8 bases; unmatched bases: 5. The germline gives CDR1 SGHRS, CDR2 YFSETQ. The CDR3 loop reads CASSLGQGGEPQHF. As DNA, the CDR3 is TGCGCCAGCAGCTTGGGACAGGGTGGGGAGCCCCAGCATTTT.

This sequence joins TRBV19 and TRBJ1-5, with D possibly matching TRBD1 (6 bases). The CDR3 covers 16 residues. V was pared by 7 bases and J by 3 bases, with 19 bases between. In germline, CDR1 is LNHDA, CDR2 SQIVND (reference sequence). CDR3 coding DNA: TGTGCCAGTACCAGTCGACGGACAGCCTTCAATCAGCCCCAGCATTTT. Protein product: CASTSRRTAFNQPQHF.

The sample holds one count of this clone. The chain links TRBV27 to TRBJ1-6; 7 positions agree with TRBD1. The CDR3 spans 15 residues. V shed 6 bases, J shed 7 bases, and the junction held 9 bases outside the gene matches. Germline CDR1 MNHEY, CDR2 SMNVEV (reference sequence). CDR3 loop: CASSPPGQMNSPLHF. As DNA, the CDR3 is TGTGCCAGCAGCCCTCCGGGACAGATGAATTCACCCCTCCACTTT.

The rearrangement links TRBV6-5 to TRBJ2-2; no clear D gene. In germline, CDR1 is MNHEY, CDR2 SVGAGI. The V end was cut by 0 bases, the J end by 6 bases, with 5 bases between. This CDR3 is built from 13 residues. The CDR3: CASSYSTSGELFF. The CDR3 region has the DNA TGTGCCAGCAGTTACTCGACTTCCGGGGAGCTGTTTTTT.

This clone was picked up one time. This sequence joins TRBV28 and TRBJ1-1; D perhaps matches TRBD1 (5 bases). The germline CDR1 and CDR2 sequences are MDHEN and SYDVKM. The CDR3 contains 13 residues. Trimming took off 4 bases at V and 7 bases at J, with 13 bases between the two ends. The CDR3 region is CASSSPDTFEAFF. The CDR3 bases are TGTGCCAGCAGTTCGCCGGACACGTTTGAAGCTTTCTTT.

The chain is built from TRBV5-1 and TRBJ2-7; the match to TRBD2 covers 9 bases. The CDR3 is 15 residues long. V shed 4 bases and J 4 bases; nucleotides not matched to a gene: 9. CDR1 is SGHRS, CDR2 YFSETQ, per germline. CDR3 sequence reads: CASSPVVAGDYEQYF. The DNA for the CDR3 is TGCGCCAGCAGCCCGGTGGTAGCGGGGGATTACGAGCAGTACTTC.

J is TRBJ2-1 and V is TRBV7-3; perhaps TRBD2 as D (5 bases). Trimming shortened V by 5 bases and J by 8 bases, and 16 bases separated the two germline ends. The CDR3 totals 14 residues. Germline CDR1 and CDR2: SGHTA and FQGTGA. In nucleotides, the CDR3 is TGTGCCAGCAGCAATTATGGGAGCCAGGATGAGCAGTTCTTC. Amino acid sequence: CASSNYGSQDEQFF.

The chain links TRBV5-1 to TRBJ2-3; D remains ambiguous. The germline V gene has CDR1 SGHRS and CDR2 YFSETQ. The CDR3 sequence is 13 residues long. Trimming cost V 4 bases and J 1 base, with 7 bases left between them. CDR3 nucleotides: TGCGCCAGCAGCGACACTGGCACAGATACGCAGTATTTT. The encoded protein is CASSDTGTDTQYF. Looking up the rest from reference TRBV5-1 and TRBJ2-3 gives the full variable domain: KAGVTQTPRYLIKTRGQQVTLSCSPISGHRSVSWYQQTPGQGLQFLFEYFSETQRNKGNFPGRFSGRQFSNSRSEMNVSTLELGDSALYLCASSDTGTDTQYFGPGTRLTVL.

This chain links TRBV6-1 with TRBJ2-3; D possibly matches TRBD1 or TRBD2 (5 bases each). The germline V gene encodes CDR1 MNHNS and CDR2 SASEGT. V lost 2 bases and J lost 2, with 11 bases in between. The CDR3 has 15 amino acids. The CDR3 sequence is CASSESGTHTDTQYF. The CDR3 coding sequence is TGTGCCAGCAGTGAATCGGGGACCCACACAGATACGCAGTATTTT.

Concerning this clone: Sequence at one end of the junction differs from germline and may be a read error. The rearrangement joins TRBV18 to TRBJ1-5; TRBD1 matches 11 bases. Germline CDR1 reads KGHSH; CDR2 reads LQKENI. The CDR3 has 15 residues. As DNA, the CDR3 is TGTGCCAGCTCGCCACCGGGGACAGGGGGTCAGCCCCAGCATTTT. Translating it yields CASSPPGTGGQPQHF. The variable domain in full, completed from reference TRBV18 and TRBJ1-5, reads NAGVMQNPRHLVRRRGQEARLRCSPMKGHSHVYWYRQLPEEGLKFMVYLQKENIIDESGMPKERFSAEFPKEGPSILRIQQVVRGDSAAYFCASSPPGTGGQPQHFGDGTRLSIL.

This chain connects TRBV2 to TRBJ2-2, with D tentatively TRBD2 (7 bases). Deletions cut 4 bases from V and 3 bases from J, with 15 bases between. CDR1 is SNHLY, CDR2 FYNNEI, per germline. CDR3 length: 16 residues. The CDR3 here is CASSGGLAAYTGELFF. The CDR3 nucleotides read TGTGCCAGCAGTGGGGGGCTAGCGGCTTACACCGGGGAGCTGTTTTTT.

The rearrangement joins TRBV12-3 or TRBV12-4 to TRBJ2-7; a possible D gene is TRBD1 (6 bases). With 5 bases removed from V and 4 bases from J, the gap between germline ends came to 9 bases. The CDR3 totals 12 residues. CDR3 sequence reads: CASSVQGYEQYF. As DNA, the CDR3 is TGTGCCAGCAGTGTCCAGGGGTACGAGCAGTACTTC.

This sequence joins TRBV2 and TRBJ1-2; D ambiguous. The CDR3 has 11 amino acids. Germline CDR1 reads SNHLY; CDR2 reads FYNNEI. Trimming left V 5 bases short and J 8 bases short, with 9 bases between. The CDR3 bases are TGTGCCAGCAGTACCCAATGGGGCTACACCTTC. Its protein product is CASSTQWGYTF.